A single sample is the source of the 23 T cell receptor beta chains below, sequenced in a study of T-cell memory formation after mild COVID-19. One entry per CDR3 protein, called by TCRdb with MiXCR from the 5' RACE reads. The table includes 290,000 or so distinct CDR3 sequences, approximately 19% detected once. The sequenced sample consisted of PBMCs or a T cell subset sorted from them (not recorded which). The source of these receptors is a man aged 18 to 29 who had mild COVID-19 (a few samples of this study predate the infection). Cell type and time point are not known.

This clonotype turned up a few times. V is TRBV12-3 or TRBV12-4 and J is TRBJ1-2, with D perhaps matching TRBD1 (5 bases). The CDR3 sequence is 11 residues long. Trimming removed 5 bases from V and 14 bases from J, with 15 bases in between. CDR3 bases: TGTGCCAGCAGTCCCGGACGGGGGGAGACCTTC. Encoded protein: CASSPGRGETF.

The table lists this clonotype with a few counts. The rearrangement uses TRBV20-1 and TRBJ2-1; TRBD1 agrees at 7 bases. Germline V gene lookup returns CDR1 DFQATT and CDR2 SNEGSKA (reference sequence). The CDR3 is 13 amino acids. V trimming: 5 bases; J trimming: 5 bases; junction bases outside the gene matches: 6. This CDR3 reads CSAWGQLDNEQFF. Written as DNA, the CDR3 is TGCAGTGCTTGGGGACAGCTAGACAATGAGCAGTTCTTC.

This clonotype was counted only a few times. The chain employs TRBV6-2 or TRBV6-3 and TRBJ2-7; 7 bases line up with TRBD1. The CDR3 covers 11 residues. J gave up 6 bases and V 8 bases, and 4 bases lay outside the gene matches. Germline CDR1 and CDR2: MNHEY and SVGEGT. CDR3 nucleotides: TGTGCCAGCTCGACAGGGACCGAGCAGTACGTC. Translating it yields CASSTGTEQYV.

This chain connects TRBV5-1 to TRBJ2-1, with TRBD2 matching 9 bases. Germline V lookup: CDR1 SGHRS, CDR2 YFSETQ. The CDR3 runs to 16 residues. J was trimmed by 5 bases and V by 1 base; bases with no gene match: 7. CDR3 sequence reads: CASSLFSAGGDNEQFF. The DNA of the CDR3 is TGCGCCAGCAGCTTGTTCTCCGCGGGGGGGGACAATGAGCAGTTCTTC.

This sequence joins TRBV13 and TRBJ2-2; possible D gene TRBD2, 5 bases. CDR1 is PRHDT and CDR2 is FYEKMQ in the germline V gene (reference sequence). CDR3 length equals 13 residues. V was shortened by 0 bases and J by 7 bases, with 6 bases between the two germline ends. CDR3 loop: CASSLGGDGELFF. In DNA form, the CDR3 reads TGTGCCAGCAGCTTAGGCGGGGACGGGGAGCTGTTTTTT.

This clonotype appeared a few times. J is TRBJ2-2 and V is TRBV4-3; TRBD1 matches at 9 bases. J lost 6 bases, V lost 3 bases, and 11 bases had no gene match. The CDR3 is 17 residues long. Germline-derived CDR1 and CDR2 are LGHNA and YSLEER. The CDR3 here is CASSQAGTGNSAGELFF. The DNA for the CDR3 is TGCGCCAGCAGCCAGGCCGGGACAGGGAATAGTGCCGGGGAGCTGTTTTTT.

In this sample, this clonotype turned up many times. The gene calls are TRBV5-1 and TRBJ2-2; tentative D call: TRBD2 (5 bases). The CDR3 has 15 residues. Germline loops: CDR1 SGHRS, CDR2 YFSETQ. Trimming removed 5 bases at V and 4 bases at J, with 15 bases between. The CDR3 loop reads CASRTDPRGTGELFF. CDR3 nucleotides: TGCGCCAGCAGAACGGACCCCCGGGGCACCGGGGAGCTGTTTTTT.

V gene TRBV4-2 combines with J gene TRBJ2-4; TRBD2 might be the D (6 bases). This CDR3 has 16 amino acids. Between the trimmed V and J ends, which lost 0 bases and 0 bases, there was a span of 9 bases. Germline loops: CDR1 LGHNA, CDR2 YNFKEQ. CDR3 loop: CASSQEGGKAKNIQYF. The CDR3 DNA follows: TGTGCCAGCAGCCAAGAGGGGGGAAAAGCCAAAAACATTCAGTACTTC.

This clonotype was observed many times. J is TRBJ2-7 and V is TRBV5-1; D might be TRBD1 (6 bases). The germline CDR1 and CDR2 sequences are SGHRS and YFSETQ. The CDR3 extends over 14 amino acids. V was shortened by 0 bases and J by 2 bases, with 9 bases between the two germline ends. The CDR3 DNA is TGCGCCAGCAGCTTGGTGGACAGACCCTACGAGCAGTACTTC. Its protein product is CASSLVDRPYEQYF.

This clonotype was counted only a few times. This chain links TRBV29-1 with TRBJ1-5; D gene unclear. The CDR3 contains 12 residues. Germline-derived CDR1 and CDR2 are SQVTM and ANQGSEA. Trimming took 4 bases from V and 5 from J, leaving 9 bases between them. CDR3 nucleotides: TGCAGCGTTGGAGGCTTGGATCAGCCCCAGCATTTT. This gives the protein CSVGGLDQPQHF.

This clonotype was counted only a few times. V gene TRBV6-2 or TRBV6-3 combines with J gene TRBJ1-1; D is possibly TRBD1 (6 bases). Germline-derived CDR1 and CDR2 are MNHEY and SVGEGT. Trimming stripped 5 bases from V and 5 bases from J, with 18 bases between. The CDR3 has 15 amino acids. In DNA form, the CDR3 reads TGTGCCAGCAGTCCATCCGGCCAGGGGCGAACTGAAGCTTTCTTT. This gives the protein CASSPSGQGRTEAFF.

This clonotype was seen a handful of times. This chain uses TRBV2 with TRBJ2-7; TRBD1 matches 9 bases. The germline V gene has CDR1 SNHLY and CDR2 FYNNEI. This CDR3 has 13 residues. J lost 6 bases, V lost 8 bases, and 8 bases had no gene match. The CDR3 sequence: CASADRGFSEQYV. The DNA for the CDR3 is TGTGCCAGCGCTGACAGGGGGTTCAGCGAGCAGTACGTC.

There are many counts of this clonotype. V gene TRBV27 combines with J gene TRBJ2-7; D call uncertain. V lost 5 bases, J lost 1 base, and 9 bases lay in between. CDR3 length equals 13 residues. Germline values: CDR1 MNHEY, CDR2 SMNVEV (reference sequence). The chain's CDR3 is CASSHGPSYEQYV. CDR3 sequence (DNA): TGTGCCAGCAGTCACGGGCCATCCTACGAGCAGTACGTC.

The V and J genes are TRBV5-6 and TRBJ2-2, with D uncertain. The V gene's germline CDR1 is SGHDT and CDR2 YYEEEE. The CDR3 has 12 residues. The V end was cut by 0 bases, the J end by 9 bases, with 6 bases between. DNA of the CDR3: TGTGCCAGCAGCTTGGTGGCCAGGGAGCTGTTTTTT. Residues: CASSLVARELFF.

The genes are TRBV7-2 and TRBJ2-7; 7 bases map to TRBD1. Losses at the gene ends were 6 bases for V and 3 bases for J; bases not matched to a gene: 11. Germline CDR1 reads SGHTA; CDR2 reads FQGNSA. The CDR3 spans 15 residues. In DNA, the CDR3 is TGTGCCAGCAGTTCAAGGGACAGAACCTTCTACGAGCAGTACTTC. Its translation: CASSSRDRTFYEQYF.

This clonotype was detected only a few times. The V gene is TRBV7-9, the J gene TRBJ1-6, with D maybe TRBD1 (5 bases). Germline V gene lookup returns CDR1 SEHNR and CDR2 FQNEAQ (reference sequence). The CDR3 totals 14 residues. Trimming removed 11 bases at V and 1 base at J, with 12 bases between. In DNA, the CDR3 is TGTGCCGTCTGGGGGTCGTCCTATAATTCACCCCTCCACTTT. It yields the protein CAVWGSSYNSPLHF.

The gene calls are TRBV4-3 and TRBJ2-2; D call uncertain. This CDR3 spans 15 amino acids. The germline CDR1 and CDR2 sequences are LGHNA and YSLEER. V was clipped by 1 base and J by 0 bases, with 6 bases between them. The CDR3 protein is CASSQGRTNTGELFF. The CDR3 DNA sequence: TGCGCCAGCAGCCAAGGGCGGACGAACACCGGGGAGCTGTTTTTT.

This clonotype was counted a few times. The rearrangement links TRBV29-1 to TRBJ1-1; no reliable D call. Looked up from germline, CDR1 is SQVTM and CDR2 is ANQGSEA. V lost 4 bases and J 7 bases, leaving 10 bases between the germline ends. CDR3 length equals 11 residues. This CDR3 reads CSVAIGYEAFF. The CDR3 DNA reads TGCAGCGTTGCGATCGGGTATGAAGCTTTCTTT.

This sequence joins TRBV5-1 and TRBJ2-7, with D perhaps given as TRBD1 or TRBD2 (5 bases each). This CDR3 is 13 amino acids long. Deletions cut 7 bases from V and 0 bases from J, with 11 bases between. The germline gives CDR1 SGHRS, CDR2 YFSETQ. For the CDR3, the DNA is TGCGCCAGCCGGGACGCGAGCTCCTACGAGCAGTACTTC. This gives the protein CASRDASSYEQYF.

The chain uses TRBV20-1 and TRBJ1-2, with D possibly being TRBD1 (5 bases). The CDR3 spans 13 residues. V dropped 3 bases and J dropped 4 bases, with 12 bases sitting between them. Germline V gene lookup returns CDR1 DFQATT and CDR2 SNEGSKA (reference sequence). The CDR3 reads CSASRSGFYGYTF. The CDR3 bases are TGCAGTGCTAGTCGTTCAGGGTTCTATGGCTACACCTTC.

Many counts were recorded for this clonotype. The V call is TRBV5-1, the J call TRBJ2-7; D is ambiguous. The CDR3 totals 13 residues. CDR1 and CDR2 from the germline V gene are SGHRS and YFSETQ. V was trimmed by 4 bases and J by 3 bases, leaving 11 bases between them. The DNA of the CDR3 is TGCGCCAGCAGCCCAGGATCGGGCTACGAGCAGTACGTC. Residues: CASSPGSGYEQYV.

CDR3 region: CASSSASADTEAFF. The CDR3 DNA follows: TGTGCCAGCAGCTCCGCATCAGCGGACACTGAAGCTTTCTTT. V and J are TRBV7-2 and TRBJ1-1; D remains ambiguous. This CDR3 region has 14 residues. Germline V gene lookup returns CDR1 SGHTA and CDR2 FQGNSA. Trimming pared 4 bases from V and 3 bases from J, leaving 12 bases between.

The rearrangement joins TRBV6-1 to TRBJ1-4; TRBD1 aligns across 7 bases. Germline CDR1 MNHNS, CDR2 SASEGT. CDR3 size: 14 residues. The V segment lost 10 bases and the J segment 3 bases; nucleotides outside the gene matches: 8. The CDR3 DNA follows: TGTGCCACTGAACAGGGGAAATCTAATGAAAAACTGTTTTTT. It translates to CATEQGKSNEKLFF.